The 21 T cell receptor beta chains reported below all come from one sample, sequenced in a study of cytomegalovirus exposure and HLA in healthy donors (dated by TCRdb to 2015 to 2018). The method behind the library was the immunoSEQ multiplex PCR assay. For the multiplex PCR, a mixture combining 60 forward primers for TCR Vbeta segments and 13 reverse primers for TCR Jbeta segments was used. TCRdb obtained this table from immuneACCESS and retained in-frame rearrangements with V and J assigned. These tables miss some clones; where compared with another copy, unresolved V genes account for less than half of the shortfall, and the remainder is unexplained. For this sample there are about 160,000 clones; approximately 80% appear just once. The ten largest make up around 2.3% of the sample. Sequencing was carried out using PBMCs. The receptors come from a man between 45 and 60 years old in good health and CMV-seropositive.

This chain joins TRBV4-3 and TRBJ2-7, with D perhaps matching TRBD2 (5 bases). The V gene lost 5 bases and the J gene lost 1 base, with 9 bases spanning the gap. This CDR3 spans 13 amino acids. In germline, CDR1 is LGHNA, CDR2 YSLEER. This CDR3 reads CASSFERSYEQYF. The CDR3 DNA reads TGCGCCAGCAGCTTTGAGCGGTCCTACGAGCAGTACTTC.

CDR3 DNA: TGTGCCAGCAGCTTTAGGGGACAGAACACTGAAGCTTTCTTT. Translating it yields CASSFRGQNTEAFF. The chain joins TRBV5-4 to TRBJ1-1; possible D gene TRBD1, 6 bases. The CDR3 consists of 14 residues. Trimming removed 2 bases from V and 1 base from J, with 9 bases in between. Germline CDR1 reads SGHNT; CDR2 reads YYREEE (reference sequence). Combining the CDR3 with reference TRBV5-4 and TRBJ1-1 gives the whole variable domain ETGVTQSPTHLIKTRGQQVTLRCSSQSGHNTVSWYQQALGQGPQFIFQYYREEENGRGNFPPRFSGLQFPNYSSELNVNALELDDSALYLCASSFRGQNTEAFFGQGTRLTVV.

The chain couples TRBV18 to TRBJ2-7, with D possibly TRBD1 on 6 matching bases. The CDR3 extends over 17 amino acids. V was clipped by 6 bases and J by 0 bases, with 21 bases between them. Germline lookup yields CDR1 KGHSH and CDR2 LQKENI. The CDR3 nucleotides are TGTGCCAGCTCTCCGCGGATGGGGGCCCCGAGCTCCTACGAGCAGTACTTC. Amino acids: CASSPRMGAPSSYEQYF. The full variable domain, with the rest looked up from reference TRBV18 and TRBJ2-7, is NAGVMQNPRHLVRRRGQEARLRCSPMKGHSHVYWYRQLPEEGLKFMVYLQKENIIDESGMPKERFSAEFPKEGPSILRIQQVVRGDSAAYFCASSPRMGAPSSYEQYFGPGTRLTVT.

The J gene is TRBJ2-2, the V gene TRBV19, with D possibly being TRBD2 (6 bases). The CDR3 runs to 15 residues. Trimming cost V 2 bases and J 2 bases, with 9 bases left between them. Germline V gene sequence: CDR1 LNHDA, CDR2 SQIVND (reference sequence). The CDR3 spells CASSIPGLNTGELFF. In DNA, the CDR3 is TGTGCCAGTAGTATACCGGGACTTAACACCGGGGAGCTGTTTTTT.

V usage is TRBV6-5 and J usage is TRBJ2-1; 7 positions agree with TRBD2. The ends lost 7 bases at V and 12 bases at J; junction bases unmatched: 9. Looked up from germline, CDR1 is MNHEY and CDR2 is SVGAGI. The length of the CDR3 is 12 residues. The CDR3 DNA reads TGTGCCAGCAACTCCCCCGGGGGGAGGCAGTTCTTC. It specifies CASNSPGGRQFF.

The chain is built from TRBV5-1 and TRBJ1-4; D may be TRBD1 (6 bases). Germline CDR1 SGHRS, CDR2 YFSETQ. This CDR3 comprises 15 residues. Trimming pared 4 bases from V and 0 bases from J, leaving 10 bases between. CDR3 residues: CASSSGQSTNEKLFF. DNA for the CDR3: TGCGCCAGCAGCAGCGGACAGTCAACTAATGAAAAACTGTTTTTT.

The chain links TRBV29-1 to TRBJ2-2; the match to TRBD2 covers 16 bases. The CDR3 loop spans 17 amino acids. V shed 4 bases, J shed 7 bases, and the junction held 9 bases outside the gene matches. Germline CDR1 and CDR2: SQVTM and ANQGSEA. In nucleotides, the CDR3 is TGCAGCGTTGCCGGGACTAGCGGGGGGGCCCGAGTCGGGGAGCTGTTTTTT. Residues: CSVAGTSGGARVGELFF.

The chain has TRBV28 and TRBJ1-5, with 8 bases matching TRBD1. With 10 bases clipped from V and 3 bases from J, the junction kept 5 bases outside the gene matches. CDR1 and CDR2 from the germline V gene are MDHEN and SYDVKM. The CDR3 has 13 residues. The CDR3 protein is CAIRQGNNQPQHF. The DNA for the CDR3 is TGTGCCATCCGACAGGGGAACAATCAGCCCCAGCATTTT. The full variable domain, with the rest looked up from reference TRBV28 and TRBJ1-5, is DVKVTQSSRYLVKRTGEKVFLECVQDMDHENMFWYRQDPGLGLRLIYFSYDVKMKEKGDIPEGYSVSREKKERFSLILESASTNQTSMYLCAIRQGNNQPQHFGDGTRLSIL.

CDR3 sequence reads: CASSSGANTGELFF. The CDR3 DNA follows: TGCGCCAGCAGTTCCGGGGCGAACACCGGGGAGCTGTTTTTT. The chain has TRBV10-2 and TRBJ2-2; TRBD2 is a possible D gene (5 bases). Germline CDR1 WSHSY, CDR2 SAAADI. CDR3 length: 14 amino acids. V was shortened by 5 bases and J by 0 bases, with 7 bases between the two germline ends.

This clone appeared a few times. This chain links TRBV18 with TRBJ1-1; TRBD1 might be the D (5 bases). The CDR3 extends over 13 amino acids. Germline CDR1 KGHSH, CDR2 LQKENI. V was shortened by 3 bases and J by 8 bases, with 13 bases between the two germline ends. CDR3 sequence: CASSPSGQGEAFF. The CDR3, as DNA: TGTGCCAGCTCACCGTCAGGGCAGGGCGAAGCTTTCTTT.

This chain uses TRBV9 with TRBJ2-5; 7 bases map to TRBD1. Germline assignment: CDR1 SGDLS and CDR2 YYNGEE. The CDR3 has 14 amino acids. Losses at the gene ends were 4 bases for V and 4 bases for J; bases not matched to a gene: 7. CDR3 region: CASSSDRARETQYF. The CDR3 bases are TGTGCCAGCAGCTCCGACAGGGCGCGAGAGACCCAGTACTTC. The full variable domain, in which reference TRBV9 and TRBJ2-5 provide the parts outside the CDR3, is DSGVTQTPKHLITATGQRVTLRCSPRSGDLSVYWYQQSLDQGLQFLIQYYNGEERAKGNILERFSAQQFPDLHSELNLSSLELGDSALYFCASSSDRARETQYFGPGTRLLVL.

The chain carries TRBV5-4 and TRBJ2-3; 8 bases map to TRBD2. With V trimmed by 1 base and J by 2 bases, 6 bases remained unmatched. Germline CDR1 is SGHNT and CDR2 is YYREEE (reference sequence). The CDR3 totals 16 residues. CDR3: CASSLRLAGSTDTQYF. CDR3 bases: TGTGCCAGCAGCTTGCGATTAGCGGGATCCACAGATACGCAGTATTTT.

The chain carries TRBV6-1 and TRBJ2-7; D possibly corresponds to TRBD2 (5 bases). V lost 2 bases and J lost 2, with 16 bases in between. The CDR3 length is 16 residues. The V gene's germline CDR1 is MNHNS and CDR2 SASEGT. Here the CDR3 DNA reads TGTGCCAGCAGTGAAAAAAATCCGGGGATTACCTACGAGCAGTACTTC. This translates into CASSEKNPGITYEQYF.

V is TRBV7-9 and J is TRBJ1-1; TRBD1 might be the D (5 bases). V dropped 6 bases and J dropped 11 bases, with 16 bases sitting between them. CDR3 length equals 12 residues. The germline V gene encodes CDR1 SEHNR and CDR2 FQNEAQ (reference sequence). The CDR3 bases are TGTGCCAGCAGATCAGGGAGTAGCGGGGCTTTCTTT. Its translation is CASRSGSSGAFF.

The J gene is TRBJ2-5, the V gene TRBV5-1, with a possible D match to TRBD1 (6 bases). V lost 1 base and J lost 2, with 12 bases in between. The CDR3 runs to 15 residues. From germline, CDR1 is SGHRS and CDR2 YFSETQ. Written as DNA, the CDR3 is TGCGCCAGCAGCTTGCCCCAGACAGGTCAAGAGACCCAGTACTTC. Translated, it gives CASSLPQTGQETQYF.

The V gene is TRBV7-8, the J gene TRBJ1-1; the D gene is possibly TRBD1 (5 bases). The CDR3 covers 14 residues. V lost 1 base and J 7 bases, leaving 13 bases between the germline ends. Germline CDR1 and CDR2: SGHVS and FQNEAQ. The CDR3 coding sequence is TGTGCCAGCAGCTTAGTTGTGAGGGGACTTGAAGCTTTCTTT. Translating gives CASSLVVRGLEAFF.

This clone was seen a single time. The DNA of the CDR3 is TGTGCCAGCAGCCCCCGGACAGGGGCCGAGCAGTACTTC. Translation: CASSPRTGAEQYF. V is TRBV7-6 and J is TRBJ2-7; 9 nucleotides align to TRBD1. Germline CDR1 is SGHVS and CDR2 is FNYEAQ. V dropped 5 bases and J dropped 6; count of bases not matched to a gene: 5. This CDR3 is 13 amino acids long.

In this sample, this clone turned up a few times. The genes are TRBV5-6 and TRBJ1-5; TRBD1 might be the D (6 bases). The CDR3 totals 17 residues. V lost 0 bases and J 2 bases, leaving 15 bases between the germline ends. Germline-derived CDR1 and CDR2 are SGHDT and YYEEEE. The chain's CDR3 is CASSLERGGPGNQPQHF. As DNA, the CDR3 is TGTGCCAGCAGCTTGGAAAGGGGGGGGCCGGGCAATCAGCCCCAGCATTTT.

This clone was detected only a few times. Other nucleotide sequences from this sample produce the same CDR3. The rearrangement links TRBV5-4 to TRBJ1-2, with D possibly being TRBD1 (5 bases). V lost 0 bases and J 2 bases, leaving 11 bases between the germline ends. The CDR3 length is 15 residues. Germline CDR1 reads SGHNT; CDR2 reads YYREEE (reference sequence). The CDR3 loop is CASSLDPGKNYGYTF. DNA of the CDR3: TGTGCCAGCAGCTTGGACCCAGGGAAAAACTATGGCTACACCTTC.

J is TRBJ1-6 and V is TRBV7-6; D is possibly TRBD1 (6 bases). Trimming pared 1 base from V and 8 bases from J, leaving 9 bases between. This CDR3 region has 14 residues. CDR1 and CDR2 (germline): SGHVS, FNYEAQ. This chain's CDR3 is CASSLGDTYSPLHF. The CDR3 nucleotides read TGTGCCAGCAGCTTAGGGGACACGTATTCACCCCTCCACTTT.

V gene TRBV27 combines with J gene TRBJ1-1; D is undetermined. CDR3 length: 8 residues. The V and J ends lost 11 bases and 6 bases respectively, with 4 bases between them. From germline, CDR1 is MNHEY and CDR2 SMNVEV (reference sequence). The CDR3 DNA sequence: TGTGCCCTTGCTGAAGCTTTCTTT. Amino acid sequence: CALAEAFF.